This T cell receptor beta chain came from a study of shared clonotypes between healthy human individuals. Study outcomes and limitations: Naive subsets typically showed greater estimated richness than memory subsets.

Notes on this clone: The antigen is undetermined.

The V end was cut by 2 bases, the J end by 4 bases, with 12 bases between. Germline lookup yields CDR1 SGDLS and CDR2 YYNGEE. This CDR3 spans 14 amino acids. Produced via immunoSEQ multiplex PCR; TCRdb's table is partial and in-frame only. Among more than 550,000 clones listed, about 90% were seen once. The genes are TRBV9 and TRBJ1-1, with D possibly being TRBD1 (5 bases). Sequencing was done on a sample of memory CD8+ T cells from PBMCs. Subset here: CD45RO+ cells pooled with CCR7-negative TemRA cells. This receptor was obtained from a young man in good health. Some clones in this sample may be carry-over from other donors' samples. The CDR3 spells CASSVGLRGTEAFF. CDR3 sequence (DNA): TGTGCCAGCAGCGTTGGGTTGAGGGGCACTGAAGCTTTCTTT.